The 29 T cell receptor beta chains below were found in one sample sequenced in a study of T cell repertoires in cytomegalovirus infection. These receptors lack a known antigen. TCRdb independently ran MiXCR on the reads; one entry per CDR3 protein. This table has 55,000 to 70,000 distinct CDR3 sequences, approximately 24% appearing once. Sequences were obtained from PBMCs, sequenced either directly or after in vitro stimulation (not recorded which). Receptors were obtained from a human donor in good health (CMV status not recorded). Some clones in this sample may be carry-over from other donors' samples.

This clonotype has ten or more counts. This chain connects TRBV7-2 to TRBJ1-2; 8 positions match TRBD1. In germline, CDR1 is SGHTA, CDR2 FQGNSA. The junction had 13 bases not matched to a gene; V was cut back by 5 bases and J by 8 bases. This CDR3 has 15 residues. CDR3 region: CASSQGYTGGRGYTF. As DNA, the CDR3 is TGTGCCAGCAGCCAGGGGTACACAGGGGGAAGAGGCTACACCTTC.

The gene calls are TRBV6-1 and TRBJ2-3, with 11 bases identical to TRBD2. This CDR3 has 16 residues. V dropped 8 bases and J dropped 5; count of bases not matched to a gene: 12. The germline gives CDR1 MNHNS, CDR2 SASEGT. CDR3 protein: CASGRSSGRVRDTQYF. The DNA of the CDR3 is TGTGCCAGCGGGCGAAGTAGCGGGAGGGTGAGAGATACGCAGTATTTT.

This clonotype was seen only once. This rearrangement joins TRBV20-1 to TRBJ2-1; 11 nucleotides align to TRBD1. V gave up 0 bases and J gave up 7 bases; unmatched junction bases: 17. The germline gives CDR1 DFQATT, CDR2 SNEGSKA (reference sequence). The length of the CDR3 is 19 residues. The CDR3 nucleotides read TGCAGTGCTAGAGATCGTAGGACAGGGGGCATGGCTATAGGGAATGAGCAGTTCTTC. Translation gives CSARDRRTGGMAIGNEQFF.

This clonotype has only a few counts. CDR3 residues: CASSLETWTGDGNQPQHF. CDR3 DNA: TGTGCCAGCAGCTTAGAAACCTGGACAGGGGATGGCAATCAGCCCCAGCATTTT. The gene calls are TRBV7-9 and TRBJ1-5, with 9 bases lining up with TRBD1. Germline trimming cut 1 base from V and 2 bases from J; bases unmatched to any gene: 9. The CDR3 has 18 amino acids. From germline, CDR1 is SEHNR and CDR2 FQNEAQ (reference sequence).

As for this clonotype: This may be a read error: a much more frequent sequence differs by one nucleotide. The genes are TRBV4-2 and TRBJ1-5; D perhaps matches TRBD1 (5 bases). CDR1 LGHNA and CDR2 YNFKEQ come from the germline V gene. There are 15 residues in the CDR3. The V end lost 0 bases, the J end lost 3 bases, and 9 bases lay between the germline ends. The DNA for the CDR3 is TGTGCCAGCAGCCAAGACAGGACACCCAATCAGCCCCAGCATTTT. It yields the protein CASSQDRTPNQPQHF.

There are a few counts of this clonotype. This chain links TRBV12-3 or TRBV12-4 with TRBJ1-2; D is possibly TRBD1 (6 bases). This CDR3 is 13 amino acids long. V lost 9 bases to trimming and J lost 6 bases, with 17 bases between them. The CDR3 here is CASCRDNGHGYTF. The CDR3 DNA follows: TGTGCCAGTTGCCGGGACAACGGGCATGGCTACACCTTC.

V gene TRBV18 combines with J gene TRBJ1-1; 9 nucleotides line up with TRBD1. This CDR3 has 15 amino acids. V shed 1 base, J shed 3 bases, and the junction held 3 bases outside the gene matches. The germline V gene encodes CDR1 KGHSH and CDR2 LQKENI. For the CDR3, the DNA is TGTGCCAGCTCACCACGGACAGGGGAACACACTGAAGCTTTCTTT. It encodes CASSPRTGEHTEAFF. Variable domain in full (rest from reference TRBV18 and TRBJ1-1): NAGVMQNPRHLVRRRGQEARLRCSPMKGHSHVYWYRQLPEEGLKFMVYLQKENIIDESGMPKERFSAEFPKEGPSILRIQQVVRGDSAAYFCASSPRTGEHTEAFFGQGTRLTVV.

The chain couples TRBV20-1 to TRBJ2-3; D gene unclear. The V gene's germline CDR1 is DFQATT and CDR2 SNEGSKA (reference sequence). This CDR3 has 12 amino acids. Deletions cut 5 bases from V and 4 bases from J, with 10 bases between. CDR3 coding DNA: TGCAGTGCTCTCGAACAACCAGATACGCAGTATTTT. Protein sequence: CSALEQPDTQYF.

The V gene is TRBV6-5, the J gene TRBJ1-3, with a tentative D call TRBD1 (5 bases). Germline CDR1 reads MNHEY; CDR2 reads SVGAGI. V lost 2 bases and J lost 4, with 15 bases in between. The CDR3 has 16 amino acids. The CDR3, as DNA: TGTGCCAGCAGTTACCGGGGGTCGGCTCCAGGAAACACCATATATTTT. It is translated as CASSYRGSAPGNTIYF.

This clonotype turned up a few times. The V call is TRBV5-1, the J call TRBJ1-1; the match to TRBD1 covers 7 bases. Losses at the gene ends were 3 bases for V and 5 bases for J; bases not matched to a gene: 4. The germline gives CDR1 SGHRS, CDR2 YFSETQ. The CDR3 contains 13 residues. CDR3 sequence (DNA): TGCGCCAGCAGCTACAGGGGAGAAACTGAAGCTTTCTTT. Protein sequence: CASSYRGETEAFF.

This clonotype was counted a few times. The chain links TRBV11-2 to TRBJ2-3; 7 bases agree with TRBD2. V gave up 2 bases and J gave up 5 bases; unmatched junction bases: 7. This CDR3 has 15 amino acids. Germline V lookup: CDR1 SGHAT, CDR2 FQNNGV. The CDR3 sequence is CASSLSGLGLDTQYF. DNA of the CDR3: TGTGCCAGCAGCTTAAGTGGACTAGGATTAGATACGCAGTATTTT.

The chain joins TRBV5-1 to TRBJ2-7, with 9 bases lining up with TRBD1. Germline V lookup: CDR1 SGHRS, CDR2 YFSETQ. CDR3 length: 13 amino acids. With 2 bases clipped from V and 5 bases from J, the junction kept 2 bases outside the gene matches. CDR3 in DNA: TGCGCCAGCAGCTTCGACAGGGGGGACGAGCAGTACTTC. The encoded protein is CASSFDRGDEQYF.

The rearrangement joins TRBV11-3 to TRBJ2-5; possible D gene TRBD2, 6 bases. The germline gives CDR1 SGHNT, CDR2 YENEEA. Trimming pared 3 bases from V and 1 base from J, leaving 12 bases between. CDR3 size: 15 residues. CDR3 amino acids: CASSLLSGSQETQYF. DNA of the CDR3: TGTGCCAGCAGCTTGCTTTCCGGGAGCCAAGAGACCCAGTACTTC.

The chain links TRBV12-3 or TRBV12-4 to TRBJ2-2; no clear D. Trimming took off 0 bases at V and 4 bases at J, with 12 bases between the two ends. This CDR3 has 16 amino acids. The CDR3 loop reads CASSLASIVVTGELFF. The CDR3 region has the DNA TGTGCCAGCAGTTTAGCGTCAATAGTGGTCACCGGGGAGCTGTTTTTT.

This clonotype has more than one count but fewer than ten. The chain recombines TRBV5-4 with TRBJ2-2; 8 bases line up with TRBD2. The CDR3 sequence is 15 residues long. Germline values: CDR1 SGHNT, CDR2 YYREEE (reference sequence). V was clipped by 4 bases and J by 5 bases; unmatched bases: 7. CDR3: CASSDSGKGTGELFF. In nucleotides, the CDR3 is TGTGCCAGCAGCGATAGCGGGAAAGGGACCGGGGAGCTGTTTTTT.

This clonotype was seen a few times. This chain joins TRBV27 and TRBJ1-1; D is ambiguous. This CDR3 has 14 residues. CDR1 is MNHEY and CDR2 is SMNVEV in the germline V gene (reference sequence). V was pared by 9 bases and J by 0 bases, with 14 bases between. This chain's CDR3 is CASASHGVNTEAFF. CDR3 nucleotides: TGTGCCAGTGCGTCCCATGGGGTGAACACTGAAGCTTTCTTT.

In nucleotides, the CDR3 is TGTGCCAGCAAAGACAGGTGGGAAATCTTCCATGAGCAGTTCTTC. Amino acids: CASKDRWEIFHEQFF. The chain recombines TRBV2 with TRBJ2-1; weak D call: TRBD1 (6 bases). CDR1 SNHLY and CDR2 FYNNEI come from the germline V gene. The V end lost 7 bases, the J end lost 8 bases, and 21 bases lay between the germline ends. This CDR3 comprises 15 residues.

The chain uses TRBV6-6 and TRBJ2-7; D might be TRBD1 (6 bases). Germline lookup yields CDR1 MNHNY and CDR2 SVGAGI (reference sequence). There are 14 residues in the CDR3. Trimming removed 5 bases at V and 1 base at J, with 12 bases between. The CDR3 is CASSELGQSYEQYF. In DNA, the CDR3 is TGTGCCAGCAGTGAACTCGGACAGTCCTACGAGCAGTACTTC.

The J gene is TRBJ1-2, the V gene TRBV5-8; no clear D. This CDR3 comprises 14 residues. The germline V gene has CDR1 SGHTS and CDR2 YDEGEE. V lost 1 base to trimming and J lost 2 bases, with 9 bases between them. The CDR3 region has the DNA TGTGCCAGCAGCTTGTATAGCTCCAACTATGGCTACACCTTC. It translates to CASSLYSSNYGYTF. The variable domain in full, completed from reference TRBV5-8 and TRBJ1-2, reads EAGVTQSPTHLIKTRGQQATLRCSPISGHTSVYWYQQALGLGLQFLLWYDEGEERNRGNFPPRFSGRQFPNYSSELNVNALELEDSALYLCASSLYSSNYGYTFGSGTRLTVV.

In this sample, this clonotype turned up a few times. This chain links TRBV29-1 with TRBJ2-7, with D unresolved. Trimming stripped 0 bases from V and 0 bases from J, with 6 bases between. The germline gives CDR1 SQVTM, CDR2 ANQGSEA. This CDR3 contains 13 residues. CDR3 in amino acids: CSVEDGTSYEQYF. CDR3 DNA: TGCAGCGTTGAAGACGGAACCTCCTACGAGCAGTACTTC.

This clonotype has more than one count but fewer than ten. The CDR3 sequence is CASSSRLAGGVEQFF. In nucleotides, the CDR3 is TGCGCCAGCAGCTCCCGACTAGCGGGAGGTGTTGAGCAGTTCTTC. The rearrangement uses TRBV4-3 and TRBJ2-1; TRBD2 matches at 13 bases. The CDR3 consists of 15 residues. Germline V gene sequence: CDR1 LGHNA, CDR2 YSLEER. J gave up 9 bases and V 5 bases, and 7 bases lay outside the gene matches.

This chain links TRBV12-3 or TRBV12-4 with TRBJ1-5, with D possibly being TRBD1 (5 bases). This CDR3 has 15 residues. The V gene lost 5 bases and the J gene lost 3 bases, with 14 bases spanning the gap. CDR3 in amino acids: CASSRSPGTNQPQHF. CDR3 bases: TGTGCCAGCAGTCGCTCCCCAGGGACCAATCAGCCCCAGCATTTT.

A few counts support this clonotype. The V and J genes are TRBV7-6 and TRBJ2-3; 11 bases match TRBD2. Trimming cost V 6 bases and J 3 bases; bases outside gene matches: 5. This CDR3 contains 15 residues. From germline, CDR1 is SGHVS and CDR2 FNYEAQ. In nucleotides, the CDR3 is TGTGCCAGCAGATTTACTAGCGGGAGTACAGATACGCAGTATTTT. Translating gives CASRFTSGSTDTQYF.

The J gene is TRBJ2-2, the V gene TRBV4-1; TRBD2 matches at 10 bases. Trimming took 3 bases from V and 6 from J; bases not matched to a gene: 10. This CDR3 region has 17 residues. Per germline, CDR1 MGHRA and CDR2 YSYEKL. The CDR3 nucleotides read TGCGCCAGCAGCCAGGAACCCTTAGCGGGAGGTTCCGGGGAGCTGTTTTTT. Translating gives CASSQEPLAGGSGELFF.

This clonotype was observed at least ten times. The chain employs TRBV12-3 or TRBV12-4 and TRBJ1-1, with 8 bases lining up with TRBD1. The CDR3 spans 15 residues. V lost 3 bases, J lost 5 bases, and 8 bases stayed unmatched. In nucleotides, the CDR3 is TGTGCCAGCAGTTTTCCCGACTACAGGGGGACTGAAGCTTTCTTT. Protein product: CASSFPDYRGTEAFF.

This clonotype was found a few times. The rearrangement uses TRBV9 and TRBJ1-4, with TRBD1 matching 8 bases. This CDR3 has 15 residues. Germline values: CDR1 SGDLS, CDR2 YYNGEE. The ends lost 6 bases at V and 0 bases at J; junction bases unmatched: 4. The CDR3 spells CASTRTGTTNEKLFF. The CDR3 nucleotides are TGTGCCAGCACCCGGACAGGGACAACTAATGAAAAACTGTTTTTT.

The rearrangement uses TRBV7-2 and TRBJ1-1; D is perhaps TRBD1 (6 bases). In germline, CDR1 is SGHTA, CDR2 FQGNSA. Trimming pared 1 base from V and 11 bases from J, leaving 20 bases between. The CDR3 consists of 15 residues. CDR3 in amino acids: CASSLGGTPLVKAFF. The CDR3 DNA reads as TGTGCCAGCAGCTTAGGGGGGACACCCTTGGTGAAGGCTTTCTTT.

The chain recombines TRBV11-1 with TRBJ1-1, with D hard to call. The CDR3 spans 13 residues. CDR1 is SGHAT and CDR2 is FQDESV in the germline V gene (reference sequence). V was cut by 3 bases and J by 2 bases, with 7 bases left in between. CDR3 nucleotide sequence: TGTGCCAGCAGCTTTGTCTTAAACACTGAAGCTTTCTTT. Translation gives CASSFVLNTEAFF.

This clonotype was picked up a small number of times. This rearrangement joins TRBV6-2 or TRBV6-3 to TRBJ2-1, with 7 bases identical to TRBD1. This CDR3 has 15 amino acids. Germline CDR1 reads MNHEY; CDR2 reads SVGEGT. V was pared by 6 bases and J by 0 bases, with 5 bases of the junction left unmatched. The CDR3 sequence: CASSNDRVSYNEQFF. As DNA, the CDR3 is TGTGCCAGCAGCAACGACAGGGTCTCCTACAATGAGCAGTTCTTC.